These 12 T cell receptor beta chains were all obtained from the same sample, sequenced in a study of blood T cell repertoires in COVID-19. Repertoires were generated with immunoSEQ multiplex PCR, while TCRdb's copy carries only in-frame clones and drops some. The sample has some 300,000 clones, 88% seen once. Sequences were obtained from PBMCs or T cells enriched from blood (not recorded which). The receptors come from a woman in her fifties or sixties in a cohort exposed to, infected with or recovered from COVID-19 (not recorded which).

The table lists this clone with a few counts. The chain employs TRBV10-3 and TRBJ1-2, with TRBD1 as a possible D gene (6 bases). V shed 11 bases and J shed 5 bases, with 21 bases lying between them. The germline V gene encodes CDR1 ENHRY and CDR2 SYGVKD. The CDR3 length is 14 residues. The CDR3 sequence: CAPLGGGRFYGYTF. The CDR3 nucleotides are TGTGCCCCCTTAGGGGGGGGACGTTTTTATGGCTACACCTTC.

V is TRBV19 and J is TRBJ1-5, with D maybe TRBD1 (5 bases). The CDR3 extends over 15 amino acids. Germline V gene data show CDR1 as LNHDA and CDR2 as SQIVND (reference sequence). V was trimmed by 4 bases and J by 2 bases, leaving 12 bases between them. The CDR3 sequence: CASSSWGSGNQPQHF. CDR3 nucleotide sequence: TGTGCCAGTAGTAGTTGGGGCTCGGGCAATCAGCCCCAGCATTTT.

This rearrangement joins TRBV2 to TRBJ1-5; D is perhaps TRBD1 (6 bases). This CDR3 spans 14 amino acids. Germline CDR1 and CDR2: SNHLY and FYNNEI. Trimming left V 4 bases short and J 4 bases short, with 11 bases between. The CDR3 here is CASSGGTPNQPQHF. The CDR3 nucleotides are TGTGCCAGCAGTGGAGGGACACCGAATCAGCCCCAGCATTTT.

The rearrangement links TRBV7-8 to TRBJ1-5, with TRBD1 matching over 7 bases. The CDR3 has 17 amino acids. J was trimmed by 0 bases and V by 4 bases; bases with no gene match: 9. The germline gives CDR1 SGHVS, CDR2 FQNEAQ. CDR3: CASSSEQGRNSNQPQHF. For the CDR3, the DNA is TGTGCCAGCAGCTCAGAACAGGGGAGGAATAGCAATCAGCCCCAGCATTTT.

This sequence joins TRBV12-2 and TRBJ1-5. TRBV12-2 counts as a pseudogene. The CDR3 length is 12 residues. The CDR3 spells CASRLVYQPQHF. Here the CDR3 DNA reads TGTGCAAGTCGCTTAGTCTATCAGCCCCAGCATTTT.

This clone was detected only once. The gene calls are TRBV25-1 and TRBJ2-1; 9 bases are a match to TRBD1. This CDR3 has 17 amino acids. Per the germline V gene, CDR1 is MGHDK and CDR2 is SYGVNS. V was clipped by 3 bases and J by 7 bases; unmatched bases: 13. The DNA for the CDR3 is TGTGCCAGCAGTGAGGGGGCGGGACAGGGAGTAAGTAATGAGCAGTTCTTC. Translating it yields CASSEGAGQGVSNEQFF.

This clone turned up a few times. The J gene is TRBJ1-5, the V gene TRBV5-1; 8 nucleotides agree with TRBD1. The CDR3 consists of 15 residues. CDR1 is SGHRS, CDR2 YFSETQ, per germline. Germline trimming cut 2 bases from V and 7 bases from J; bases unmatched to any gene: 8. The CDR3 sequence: CASSLDGQGGQPQHF. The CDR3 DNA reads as TGCGCCAGCAGCTTAGATGGACAGGGAGGACAGCCCCAGCATTTT.

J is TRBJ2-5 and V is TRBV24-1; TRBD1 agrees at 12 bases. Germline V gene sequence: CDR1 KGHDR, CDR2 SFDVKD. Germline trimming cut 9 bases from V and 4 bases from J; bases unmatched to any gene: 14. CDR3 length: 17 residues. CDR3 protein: CATSPGTGGAKSETQYF. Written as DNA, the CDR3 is TGTGCCACCTCACCCGGGACAGGGGGCGCGAAATCAGAGACCCAGTACTTC.

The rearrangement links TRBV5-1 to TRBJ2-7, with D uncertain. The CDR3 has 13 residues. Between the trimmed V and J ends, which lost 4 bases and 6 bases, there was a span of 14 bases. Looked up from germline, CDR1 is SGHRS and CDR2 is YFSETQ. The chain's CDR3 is CASSPPRGVEQYF. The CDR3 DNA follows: TGCGCCAGCAGCCCCCCCCGCGGTGTCGAGCAGTACTTC.

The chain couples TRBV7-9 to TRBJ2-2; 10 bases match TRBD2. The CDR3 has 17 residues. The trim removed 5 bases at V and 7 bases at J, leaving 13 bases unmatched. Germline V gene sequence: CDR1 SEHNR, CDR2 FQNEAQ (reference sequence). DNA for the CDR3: TGTGCCAGCAGCACAAGAGCCCTAGCGGGAGAAAACGGGGAGCTGTTTTTT. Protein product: CASSTRALAGENGELFF. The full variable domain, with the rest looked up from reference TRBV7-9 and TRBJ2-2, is DTGVSQNPRHKITKRGQNVTFRCDPISEHNRLYWYRQTLGQGPEFLTYFQNEAQLEKSRLLSDRFSAERPKGSFSTLEIQRTEQGDSAMYLCASSTRALAGENGELFFGEGSRLTVL.

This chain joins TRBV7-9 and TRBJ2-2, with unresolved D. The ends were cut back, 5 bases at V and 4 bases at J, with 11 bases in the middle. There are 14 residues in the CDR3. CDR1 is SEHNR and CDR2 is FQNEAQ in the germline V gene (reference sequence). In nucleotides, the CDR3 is TGTGCCAGCAGCGCTTATTCTAGCACCGGGGAGCTGTTTTTT. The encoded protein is CASSAYSSTGELFF.

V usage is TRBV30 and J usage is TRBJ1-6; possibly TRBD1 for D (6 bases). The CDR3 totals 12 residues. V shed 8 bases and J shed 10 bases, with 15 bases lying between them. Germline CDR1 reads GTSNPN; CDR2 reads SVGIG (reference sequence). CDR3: CARSGGQSPLHF. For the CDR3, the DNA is TGTGCCCGGTCGGGGGGCCAATCACCCCTCCACTTT.